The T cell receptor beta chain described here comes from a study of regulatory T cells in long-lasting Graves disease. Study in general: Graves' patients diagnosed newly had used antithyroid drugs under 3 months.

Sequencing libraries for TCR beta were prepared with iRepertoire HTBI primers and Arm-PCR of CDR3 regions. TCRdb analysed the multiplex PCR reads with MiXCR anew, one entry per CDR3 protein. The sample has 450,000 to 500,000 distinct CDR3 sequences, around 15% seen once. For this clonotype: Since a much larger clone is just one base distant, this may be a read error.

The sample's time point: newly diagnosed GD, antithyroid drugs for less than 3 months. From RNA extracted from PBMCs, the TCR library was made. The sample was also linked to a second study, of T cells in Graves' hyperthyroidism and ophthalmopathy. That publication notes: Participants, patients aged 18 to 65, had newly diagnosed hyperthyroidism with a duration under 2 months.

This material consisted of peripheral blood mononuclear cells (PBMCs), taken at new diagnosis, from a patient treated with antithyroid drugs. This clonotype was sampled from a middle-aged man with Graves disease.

CDR3 DNA sequence: TGTGCCAGCAGCATAGGACTGGACACTGAAGCTTTCTTT. Translated, it gives CASSIGLDTEAFF. The genes are TRBV5-5 and TRBJ1-1; D ambiguous. V was pared by 4 bases and J by 3 bases, with 10 bases between. Germline CDR1 SGHKS, CDR2 YYEKEE (reference sequence). The CDR3 totals 13 residues.